Listed below are T cell receptor beta chains from one sample, sequenced in a study of neoadjuvant nivolumab and ipilimumab in lung cancer. Some clones are missing from TCRdb's copy, which holds only in-frame ones; the method was immunoSEQ multiplex PCR. The sample lists fewer than 20,000 clones, roughly 80% occurring once. The sample here was tumor tissue, taken after neoadjuvant nivolumab, alone or with ipilimumab, at or shortly before surgery. These receptor sequences come from an adult with non-small cell lung cancer. The CDR3 runs from the conserved cysteine through the conserved F or W. Fields, in order: D gene, clone size, V gene, J gene, CDR3 protein, CDR3 DNA. The D gene is left open where the match is weak. Rows give clone size only sometimes, using once, few, many, or a class for an expanded clone.

>.|.|TRBV27|TRBJ2-7
CASRLEPSYEQYF
TGTGCCAGCAGGTTAGAGCCCTCCTACGAGCAGTACTTC
>.|once|TRBV9|TRBJ1-1
CASSVAPASEAFF
TGTGCCAGCAGCGTAGCTCCGGCCTCTGAAGCTTTCTTT
>.|.|TRBV4-3|TRBJ1-2
CASSQDRMRMVYTF
TGCGCCAGCAGCCAAGATAGGATGCGAATGGTCTACACCTTC
>.|.|TRBV15|TRBJ2-3
CATSRDPIQSGTDTQYF
TGTGCCACCAGCAGAGATCCAATCCAGTCAGGCACAGATACGCAGTATTTT
>TRBD1|.|TRBV9|TRBJ2-5
CASSAGTVETQYF
TGTGCCAGCAGCGCAGGGACAGTAGAGACCCAGTACTTC
>.|.|TRBV11-3|TRBJ1-1
CASSSGPGAKAFF
TGTGCCAGCAGCTCGGGGCCAGGGGCAAAAGCTTTCTTT
>.|.|TRBV7-4|TRBJ1-2
CASSLRGLYGYTF
TGTGCCAGCAGCTTACGGGGGCTCTATGGCTACACCTTC
>TRBD1|.|TRBV4-1|TRBJ1-2
CASSQGQGLSGYTF
TGCGCCAGCAGCCAAGGACAGGGCCTAAGCGGCTACACCTTC
>.|.|TRBV5-6|TRBJ2-7
CASSPDPGRGYEQYF
TGTGCCAGCAGCCCAGACCCGGGACGCGGGTACGAGCAGTACTTC
>TRBD1|.|TRBV19|TRBJ1-3
CASNPGQSGNTIYF
TGTGCCAGTAACCCGGGACAGTCTGGGAACACCATATATTTT
>TRBD2|.|TRBV5-4|TRBJ2-5
CASSARRGAEETQYF
TGTGCCAGCAGCGCGCGGCGGGGGGCCGAGGAGACCCAGTACTTC
>.|once|TRBV9|TRBJ2-1
CASSAGQNEQFF
TGTGCCAGCAGCGCGGGCCAGAATGAGCAGTTCTTC
>.|few|TRBV4-3|TRBJ2-6
CASSQEIIEAAGANVLTF
TGCGCCAGCAGCCAAGAGATCATAGAGGCGGCTGGGGCCAACGTCCTGACTTTC
>.|.|TRBV7-2|TRBJ1-5
CASSPWRDQPQHF
TGTGCCAGCAGCCCTTGGAGGGATCAGCCCCAGCATTTT
>.|.|TRBV7-7|TRBJ2-2
CASSLGFGNTGELFF
TGTGCTAGCAGCTTAGGGTTCGGTAACACCGGGGAGCTGTTTTTT
>.|.|TRBV7-2|TRBJ2-7
CASSLRGTSSYEQYF
TGTGCCAGCAGCTTACGAGGGACCAGCTCCTACGAGCAGTACTTC
>.|.|TRBV29-1|TRBJ1-5
CSVGGGGQPQHF
TGCAGCGTTGGAGGTGGGGGTCAGCCCCAGCATTTT
>TRBD2|.|TRBV4-3|TRBJ2-5
CASSQDATSGDETQYF
TGCGCCAGCAGCCAAGATGCCACTAGCGGGGACGAGACCCAGTACTTC
>.|once|TRBV15|TRBJ1-1
CATSRVSDGEAFF
TGTGCCACCAGCAGAGTTTCTGACGGTGAAGCTTTCTTT
>.|.|TRBV30|TRBJ1-6
CAWSVGYNSPLHF
TGTGCCTGGAGTGTGGGTTATAATTCACCCCTCCACTTT
>.|.|TRBV7-3|TRBJ1-1
CASSPMGGTEAFF
TGTGCCAGCAGCCCGATGGGGGGAACTGAAGCTTTCTTT
>.|.|TRBV6-5|TRBJ1-5
CASRKQGNQPQHF
TGTGCCAGCAGAAAACAGGGTAATCAGCCCCAGCATTTT
>.|.|TRBV5-1|TRBJ1-1
CASSLVGSNTEAFF
TGCGCCAGCAGCTTGGTTGGGTCTAACACTGAAGCTTTCTTT
>TRBD1|few|TRBV10-3|TRBJ1-5
CAISTTGNQPQHF
TGTGCCATCAGCACGACAGGGAATCAGCCCCAGCATTTT
>.|.|TRBV19|TRBJ2-6
CASSILNSGANVLTF
TGTGCCAGTAGTATTCTAAACTCTGGGGCCAACGTCCTGACTTTC
>.|.|TRBV9|TRBJ1-4
CASSVSFGATNEKLFF
TGTGCCAGCAGCGTATCGTTCGGTGCAACTAATGAAAAACTGTTTTTT
>TRBD1|.|TRBV27|TRBJ2-7
CASSLSGQGINYEQYF
TGTGCCAGCAGTTTATCGGGACAGGGGATTAACTACGAGCAGTACTTC
>TRBD1|.|TRBV19|TRBJ1-6
CASSPRQGYNSPLHF
TGTGCCAGTAGTCCCCGACAGGGCTATAATTCACCCCTCCACTTT
>.|.|TRBV2|TRBJ1-6
CASSEVASSYNSPLHF
TGTGCCAGCAGTGAAGTAGCGAGCTCCTATAATTCACCCCTCCACTTT
>.|.|TRBV4-2|TRBJ2-5
CASSQGTVFQETQYF
TGTGCCAGCAGCCAAGGGACAGTTTTCCAAGAGACCCAGTACTTC
>.|.|TRBV7-3|TRBJ2-3
CASSLGEWGPPSEGTDTQYF
TGTGCCAGCAGCTTAGGCGAATGGGGGCCGCCCTCCGAGGGCACAGATACGCAGTATTTT
>.|.|TRBV11-2|TRBJ1-5
CASSLYLGTLSGGNQPQHF
TGTGCCAGCAGCTTATATCTGGGGACGTTAAGTGGTGGCAATCAGCCCCAGCATTTT
>.|.|TRBV30|TRBJ2-5
CAWSGSGGTQYF
TGTGCCTGGAGCGGTTCCGGTGGGACCCAGTACTTC
>.|.|TRBV7-9|TRBJ2-7
CASSPDRTVYEQYF
TGTGCCAGCAGCCCGGACAGAACCGTCTACGAGCAGTACTTC
>.|.|TRBV5-1|TRBJ1-1
CASRARATNTEAFF
TGCGCCAGCCGCGCGAGGGCCACTAACACTGAAGCTTTCTTT
>.|.|TRBV7-9|TRBJ1-3
CASSAKGVFGNTIYF
TGTGCCAGCAGCGCCAAGGGGGTCTTTGGAAACACCATATATTTT
>.|.|TRBV18|TRBJ1-1
CASSPGSGKTEAFF
TGTGCCAGCTCACCCGGTTCAGGGAAGACTGAAGCTTTCTTT
>.|.|TRBV7-9|TRBJ2-5
CASSLDEGLAETQYF
TGTGCCAGCAGCTTAGATGAGGGTCTAGCGGAGACCCAGTACTTC
>.|.|TRBV5-5|TRBJ2-7
CASSLGQGYPYEQYF
TGTGCCAGCAGCTTGGGGCAGGGGTATCCCTACGAGCAGTACTTC
>.|.|TRBV10-3|TRBJ1-1
CAISREANTEAFF
TGTGCCATCAGCAGGGAGGCGAACACTGAAGCTTTCTTT
>TRBD2|.|TRBV11-3|TRBJ2-3
CASSLREGNTDTQYF
TGTGCCAGCAGCTTACGGGAGGGGAACACAGATACGCAGTATTTT
>.|.|TRBV11-2|TRBJ2-1
CASSQRRDGLYNEQFF
TGTGCCAGCAGCCAGAGGCGGGACGGACTATACAATGAGCAGTTCTTC
>TRBD2|.|TRBV6-1|TRBJ2-7
CASSEVGGGGYEQYF
TGTGCCAGCAGTGAAGTCGGGGGGGGAGGCTACGAGCAGTACTTC